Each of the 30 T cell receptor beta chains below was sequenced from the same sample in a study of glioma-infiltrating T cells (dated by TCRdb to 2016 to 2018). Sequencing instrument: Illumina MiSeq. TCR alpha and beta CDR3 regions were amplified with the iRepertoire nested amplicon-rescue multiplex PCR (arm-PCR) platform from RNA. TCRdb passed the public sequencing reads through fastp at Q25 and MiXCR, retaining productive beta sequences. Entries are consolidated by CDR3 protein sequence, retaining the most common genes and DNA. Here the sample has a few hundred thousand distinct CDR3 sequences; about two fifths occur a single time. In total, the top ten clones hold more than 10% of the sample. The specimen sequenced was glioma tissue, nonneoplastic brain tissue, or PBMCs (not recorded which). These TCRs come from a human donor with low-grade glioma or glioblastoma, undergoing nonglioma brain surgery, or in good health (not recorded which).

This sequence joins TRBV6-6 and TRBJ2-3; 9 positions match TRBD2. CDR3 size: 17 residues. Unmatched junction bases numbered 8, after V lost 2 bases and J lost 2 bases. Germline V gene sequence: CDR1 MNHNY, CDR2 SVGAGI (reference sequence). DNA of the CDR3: TGTGCCAGCAGTTACGATCCTAGCGGGAAGATCACAGATACGCAGTATTTT. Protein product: CASSYDPSGKITDTQYF.

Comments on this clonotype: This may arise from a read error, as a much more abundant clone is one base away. The CDR3 region is CTSLEVEGMNTEAFF. The CDR3 nucleotides read TGTACCAGCCTGGAGGTCGAGGGAATGAACACTGAAGCTTTCTTT. This chain connects TRBV25-1 to TRBJ1-1; D gene ambiguous. Germline lookup yields CDR1 MGHDK and CDR2 SYGVNS. The length of the CDR3 is 15 residues.

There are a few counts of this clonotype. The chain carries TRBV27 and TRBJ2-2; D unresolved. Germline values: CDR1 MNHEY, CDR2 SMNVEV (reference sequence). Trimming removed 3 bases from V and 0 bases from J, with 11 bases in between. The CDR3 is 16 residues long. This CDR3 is CASSFLTFSNTGELFF. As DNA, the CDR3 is TGTGCCAGCAGTTTCCTCACGTTTTCGAACACCGGGGAGCTGTTTTTT.

As DNA, the CDR3 is TGCAGCGTTGAAGTTGTGCAGGGTTACACAGATACGCAGTATTTT. Its translation: CSVEVVQGYTDTQYF. This rearrangement joins TRBV29-1 to TRBJ2-3, with TRBD1 as a possible D gene (5 bases). CDR1 SQVTM and CDR2 ANQGSEA come from the germline V gene. The CDR3 consists of 15 residues. Trimming removed 1 base from V and 2 bases from J, with 13 bases in between.

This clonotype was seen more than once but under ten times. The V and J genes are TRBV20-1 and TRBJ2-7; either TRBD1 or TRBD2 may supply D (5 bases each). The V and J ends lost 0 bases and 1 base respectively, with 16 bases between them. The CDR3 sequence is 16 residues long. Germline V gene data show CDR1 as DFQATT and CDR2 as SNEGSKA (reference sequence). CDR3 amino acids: CSARDLAGTLSYEQYF. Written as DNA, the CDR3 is TGCAGTGCTAGAGACCTGGCCGGGACGCTGTCCTACGAGCAGTACTTC.

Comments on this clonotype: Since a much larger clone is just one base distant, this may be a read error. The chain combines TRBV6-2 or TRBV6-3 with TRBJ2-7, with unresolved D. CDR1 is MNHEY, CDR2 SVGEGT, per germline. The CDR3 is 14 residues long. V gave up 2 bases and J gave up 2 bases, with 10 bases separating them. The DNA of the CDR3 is TGTGCCAGCAGTTACGAAGGTATCGCCTACGAGCAGTACTTC. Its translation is CASSYEGIAYEQYF.

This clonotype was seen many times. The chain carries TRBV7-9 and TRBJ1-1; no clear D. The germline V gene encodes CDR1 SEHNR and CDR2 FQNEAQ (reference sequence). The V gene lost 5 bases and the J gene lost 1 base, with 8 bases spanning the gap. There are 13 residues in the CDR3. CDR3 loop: CASSPTRNTEAFF. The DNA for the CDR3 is TGTGCCAGCAGCCCAACAAGGAACACTGAAGCTTTCTTT.

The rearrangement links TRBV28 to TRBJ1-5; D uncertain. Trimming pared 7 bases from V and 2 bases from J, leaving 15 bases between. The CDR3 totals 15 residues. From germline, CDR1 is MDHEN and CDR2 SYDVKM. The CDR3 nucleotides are TGTGCCAGCAACGGCTCCCAGAGGGGCAATCAGCCCCAGCATTTT. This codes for CASNGSQRGNQPQHF.

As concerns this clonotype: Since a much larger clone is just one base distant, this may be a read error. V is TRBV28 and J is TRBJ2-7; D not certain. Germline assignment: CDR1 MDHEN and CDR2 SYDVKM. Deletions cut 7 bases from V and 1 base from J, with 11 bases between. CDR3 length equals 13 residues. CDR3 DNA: TGTGCCAGCAATCTCTTGAATTCCTACGAGCAGTACTTC. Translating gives CASNLLNSYEQYF. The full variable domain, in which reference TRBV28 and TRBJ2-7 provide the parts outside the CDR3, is DVKVTQSSRYLVKRTGEKVFLECVQDMDHENMFWYRQDPGLGLRLIYFSYDVKMKEKGDIPEGYSVSREKKERFSLILESASTNQTSMYLCASNLLNSYEQYFGPGTRLTVT.

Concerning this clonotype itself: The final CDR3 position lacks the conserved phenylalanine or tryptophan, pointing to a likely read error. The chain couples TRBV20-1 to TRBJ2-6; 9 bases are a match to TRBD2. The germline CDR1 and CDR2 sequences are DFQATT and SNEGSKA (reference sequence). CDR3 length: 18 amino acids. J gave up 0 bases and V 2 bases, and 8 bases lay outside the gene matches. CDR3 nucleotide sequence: TGCAGTGCTAGACCTCCTAGCGGGACTCTCTCTGGGGCCAACGTCCTGACTTCC. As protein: CSARPPSGTLSGANVLTS.

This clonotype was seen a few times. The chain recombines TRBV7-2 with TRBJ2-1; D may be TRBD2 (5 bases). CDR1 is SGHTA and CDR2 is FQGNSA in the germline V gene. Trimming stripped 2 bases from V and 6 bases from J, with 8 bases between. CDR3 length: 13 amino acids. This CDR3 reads CASSLLALNEQFF. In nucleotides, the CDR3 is TGTGCCAGCAGCTTACTAGCACTCAATGAGCAGTTCTTC.

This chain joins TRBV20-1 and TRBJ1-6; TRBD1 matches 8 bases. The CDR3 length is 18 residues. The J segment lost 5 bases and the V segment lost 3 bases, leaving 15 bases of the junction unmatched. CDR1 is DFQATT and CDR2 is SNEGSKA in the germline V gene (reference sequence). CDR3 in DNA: TGCAGTGCTAGCGGGACAGGCAAAAGGCGGATTAATAATTCACCCCTCCACTTT. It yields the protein CSASGTGKRRINNSPLHF.

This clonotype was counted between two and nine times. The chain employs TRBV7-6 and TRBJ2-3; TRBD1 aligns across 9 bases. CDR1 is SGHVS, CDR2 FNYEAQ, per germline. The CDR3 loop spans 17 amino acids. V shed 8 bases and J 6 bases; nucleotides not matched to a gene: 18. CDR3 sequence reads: CASAVGWIGQGLDTQYF. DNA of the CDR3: TGTGCCAGCGCGGTGGGATGGATAGGACAGGGGCTTGATACGCAGTATTTT.

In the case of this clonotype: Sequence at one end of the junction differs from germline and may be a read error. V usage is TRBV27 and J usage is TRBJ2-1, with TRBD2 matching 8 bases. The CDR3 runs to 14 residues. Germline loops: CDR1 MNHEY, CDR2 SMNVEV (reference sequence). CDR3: CAISAAGAYNEKFF. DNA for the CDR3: TGTGCCATCAGTGCAGCGGGAGCCTACAATGAGAAGTTCTTC.

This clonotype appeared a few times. The CDR3 nucleotides read TGTGCCAGCAGTCCCCCCCCTTGGTCTAATTCACCCCTCCACTTT. This sequence encodes CASSPPPWSNSPLHF. The V call is TRBV28, the J call TRBJ1-6, with no clear D. V gave up 5 bases and J gave up 6 bases, with 14 bases separating them. The CDR3 sequence is 15 residues long. Germline lookup yields CDR1 MDHEN and CDR2 SYDVKM. Drawing the rest from reference TRBV28 and TRBJ1-6, the complete variable domain is DVKVTQSSRYLVKRTGEKVFLECVQDMDHENMFWYRQDPGLGLRLIYFSYDVKMKEKGDIPEGYSVSREKKERFSLILESASTNQTSMYLCASSPPPWSNSPLHFGNGTRLTVT.

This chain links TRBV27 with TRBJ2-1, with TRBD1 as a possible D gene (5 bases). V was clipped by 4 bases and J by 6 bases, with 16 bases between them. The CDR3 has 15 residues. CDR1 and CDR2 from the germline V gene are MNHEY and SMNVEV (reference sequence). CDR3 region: CASSSRVLPSNEQFF. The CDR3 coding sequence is TGTGCCAGCAGTTCCAGGGTTTTGCCCAGCAATGAGCAGTTCTTC.

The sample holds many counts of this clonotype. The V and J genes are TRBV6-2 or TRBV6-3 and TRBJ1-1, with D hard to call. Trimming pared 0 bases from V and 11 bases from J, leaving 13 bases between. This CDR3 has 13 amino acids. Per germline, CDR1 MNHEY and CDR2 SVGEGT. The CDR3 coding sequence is TGTGCCAGCAGTTACTCGCCGGCCACGGCCGCTTTCTTT. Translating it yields CASSYSPATAAFF.

The DNA of the CDR3 is TGTGCCAGCAGCGCTCGGGACTCCTACAATGAGCAGTTCTTC. Protein product: CASSARDSYNEQFF. V is TRBV7-2 and J is TRBJ2-1, with TRBD2 as a possible D gene (5 bases). Trimming removed 5 bases from V and 0 bases from J, with 8 bases in between. Germline CDR1 is SGHTA and CDR2 is FQGNSA. CDR3 length: 14 residues.

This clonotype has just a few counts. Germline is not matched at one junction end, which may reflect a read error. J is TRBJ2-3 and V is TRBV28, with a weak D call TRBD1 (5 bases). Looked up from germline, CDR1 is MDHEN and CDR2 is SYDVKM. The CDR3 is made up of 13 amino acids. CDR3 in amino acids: CASSFFPTDTRYF. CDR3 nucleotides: TGTGCCAGCAGTTTTTTCCCGACAGATACGCGGTATTTT.

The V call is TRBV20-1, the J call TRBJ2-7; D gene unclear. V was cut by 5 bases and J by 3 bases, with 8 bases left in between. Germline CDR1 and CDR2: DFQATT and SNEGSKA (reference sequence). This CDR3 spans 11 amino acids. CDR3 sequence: CSALLFYEQYF. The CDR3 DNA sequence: TGCAGTGCTCTCCTCTTCTACGAGCAGTACTTC.

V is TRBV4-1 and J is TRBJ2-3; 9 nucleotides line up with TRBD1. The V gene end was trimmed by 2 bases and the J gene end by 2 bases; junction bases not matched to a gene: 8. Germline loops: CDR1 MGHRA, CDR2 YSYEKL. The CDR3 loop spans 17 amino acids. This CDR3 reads CASSQSTGTGTTDTQYF. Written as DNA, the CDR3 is TGCGCCAGCAGCCAATCGACCGGGACAGGGACCACAGATACGCAGTATTTT.

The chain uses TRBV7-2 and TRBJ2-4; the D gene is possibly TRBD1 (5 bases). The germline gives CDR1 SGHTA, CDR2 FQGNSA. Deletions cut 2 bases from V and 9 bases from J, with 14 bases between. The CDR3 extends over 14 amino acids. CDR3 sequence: CASSLRQRVGIQYF. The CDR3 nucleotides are TGTGCCAGCAGCTTACGACAGAGAGTTGGCATTCAGTACTTC.

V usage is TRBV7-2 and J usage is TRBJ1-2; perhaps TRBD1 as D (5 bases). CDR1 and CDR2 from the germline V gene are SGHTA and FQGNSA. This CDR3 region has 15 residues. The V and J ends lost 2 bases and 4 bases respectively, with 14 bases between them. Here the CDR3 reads CASSLSRVPIYGYTF. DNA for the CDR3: TGTGCCAGCAGCTTATCCAGGGTTCCCATCTATGGCTACACCTTC.

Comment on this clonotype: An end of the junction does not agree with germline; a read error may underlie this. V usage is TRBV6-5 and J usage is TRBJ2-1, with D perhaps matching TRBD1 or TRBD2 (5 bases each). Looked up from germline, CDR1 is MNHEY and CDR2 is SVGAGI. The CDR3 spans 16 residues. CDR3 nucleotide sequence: TGTGCCAGCAGTTTAAGTCCCGGGACGCGGAACAATGAGAAGTTCTTC. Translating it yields CASSLSPGTRNNEKFF.

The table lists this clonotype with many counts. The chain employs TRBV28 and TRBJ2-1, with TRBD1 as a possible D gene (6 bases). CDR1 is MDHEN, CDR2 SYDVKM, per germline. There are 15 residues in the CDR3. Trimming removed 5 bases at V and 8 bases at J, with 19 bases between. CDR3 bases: TGTGCCAGCAGTGTGAGACAGGTGGGGATCGATGAGCAGTTCTTC. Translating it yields CASSVRQVGIDEQFF.

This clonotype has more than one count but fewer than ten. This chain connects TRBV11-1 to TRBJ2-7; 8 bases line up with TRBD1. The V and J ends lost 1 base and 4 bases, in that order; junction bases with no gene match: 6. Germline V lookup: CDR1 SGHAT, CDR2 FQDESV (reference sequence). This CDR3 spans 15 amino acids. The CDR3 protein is CASSLESGQGYEQYF. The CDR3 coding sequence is TGTGCCAGCAGCTTAGAGTCCGGACAGGGATACGAGCAGTACTTC. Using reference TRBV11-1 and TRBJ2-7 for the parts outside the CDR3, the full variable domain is EAEVAQSPRYKITEKSQAVAFWCDPISGHATLYWYRQILGQGPELLVQFQDESVVDDSQLPKDRFSAERLKGVDSTLKIQPAELGDSAMYLCASSLESGQGYEQYFGPGTRLTVT.

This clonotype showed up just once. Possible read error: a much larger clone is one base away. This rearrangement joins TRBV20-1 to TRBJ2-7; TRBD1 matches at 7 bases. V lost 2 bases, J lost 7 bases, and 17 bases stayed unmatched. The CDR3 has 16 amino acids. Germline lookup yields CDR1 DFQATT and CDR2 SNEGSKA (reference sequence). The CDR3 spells CSARYYRDSSYNEQYF. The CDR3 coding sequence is TGCAGTGCTAGATACTACCGGGACAGCTCCTACAATGAGCAGTACTTC.

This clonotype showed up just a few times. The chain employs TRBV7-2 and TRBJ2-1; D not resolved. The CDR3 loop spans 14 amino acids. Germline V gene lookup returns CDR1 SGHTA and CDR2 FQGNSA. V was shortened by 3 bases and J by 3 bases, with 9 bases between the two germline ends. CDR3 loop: CASSLGVLYNEQFF. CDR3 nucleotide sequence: TGTGCCAGCAGCTTGGGCGTTCTCTACAATGAGCAGTTCTTC. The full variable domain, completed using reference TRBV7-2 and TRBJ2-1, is GAGVSQSPSNKVTEKGKDVELRCDPISGHTALYWYRQSLGQGLEFLIYFQGNSAPDKSGLPSDRFSAERTGGSVSTLTIQRTQQEDSAVYLCASSLGVLYNEQFFGPGTRLTVL.

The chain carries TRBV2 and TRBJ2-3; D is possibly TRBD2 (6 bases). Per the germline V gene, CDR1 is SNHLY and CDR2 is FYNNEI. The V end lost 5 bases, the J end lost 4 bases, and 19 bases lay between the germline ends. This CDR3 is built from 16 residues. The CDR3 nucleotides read TGTGCCAGCAGTCCTCCTGGCGGGATTTATCCAGATACGCAGTATTTT. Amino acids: CASSPPGGIYPDTQYF.

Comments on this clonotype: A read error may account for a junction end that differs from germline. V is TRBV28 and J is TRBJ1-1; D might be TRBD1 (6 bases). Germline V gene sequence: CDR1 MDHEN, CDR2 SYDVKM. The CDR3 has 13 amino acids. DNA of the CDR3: TGTGCCAGCAGTTTTGGGGGGGACACTGAAGCCTTATTT. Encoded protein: CASSFGGDTEALF.